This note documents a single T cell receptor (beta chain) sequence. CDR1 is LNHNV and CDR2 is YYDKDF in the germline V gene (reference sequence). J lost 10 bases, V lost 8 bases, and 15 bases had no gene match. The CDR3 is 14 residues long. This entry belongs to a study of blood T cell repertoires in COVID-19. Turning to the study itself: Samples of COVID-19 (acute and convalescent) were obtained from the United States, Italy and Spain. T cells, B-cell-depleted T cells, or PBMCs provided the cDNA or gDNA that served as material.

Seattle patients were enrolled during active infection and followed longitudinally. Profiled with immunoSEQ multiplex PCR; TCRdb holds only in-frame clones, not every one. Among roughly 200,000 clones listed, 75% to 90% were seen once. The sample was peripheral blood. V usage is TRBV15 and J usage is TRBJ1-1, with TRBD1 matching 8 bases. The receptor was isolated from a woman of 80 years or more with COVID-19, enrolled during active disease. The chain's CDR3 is CATSDSGTGRRAFF. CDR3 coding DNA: TGTGCCACCTCAGACTCCGGGACAGGCAGGCGAGCTTTCTTT. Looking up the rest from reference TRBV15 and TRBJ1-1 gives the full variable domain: DAMVIQNPRYQVTQFGKPVTLSCSQTLNHNVMYWYQQKSSQAPKLLFHYYDKDFNNEADTPDNFQSRRPNTSFCFLDIRSPGLGDTAMYLCATSDSGTGRRAFFGQGTRLTVV.